These 21 T cell receptor beta chains were all obtained from the same sample, sequenced in a study of beta chain features in type 1 diabetes. Study-wide points: Significant though moderate, a shortening of TCRB CDR3s appeared in all four CD4+ subsets of Type 1 diabetes patients.

Sequencing targeted expressed TCRB transcripts, as all isolated RNA had been reverse transcribed. Assay: immunoSEQ multiplex PCR; the TCRdb copy retains only in-frame clones and omits some. The table lists 20,000 to 30,000 clones, 49% of them singletons, with 0.25% to 0.35% in the top ten. These receptors are not linked to any known antigen. Sequenced material: stem cell memory CD4+ T cells from blood. These TCRs come from a man aged 25-45 years with type 1 diabetes.

The gene calls are TRBV5-1 and TRBJ1-1; tentative D call: TRBD1 (6 bases). The V end was cut by 4 bases, the J end by 2 bases, with 12 bases between. Germline assignment: CDR1 SGHRS and CDR2 YFSETQ. The CDR3 runs 14 residues. The CDR3 DNA is TGCGCCAGCAGCCTACAGGGCATTAACACTGAAGCTTTCTTT. Its translation: CASSLQGINTEAFF.

J is TRBJ1-5 and V is TRBV29-1; D possibly corresponds to TRBD1 (6 bases). Deletions cut 0 bases from V and 7 bases from J, with 10 bases between. CDR1 and CDR2 (germline): SQVTM, ANQGSEA. The CDR3 loop spans 13 amino acids. The CDR3 loop is CSVEEGRGQPQHF. Here the CDR3 DNA reads TGCAGCGTTGAAGAGGGCAGGGGACAGCCCCAGCATTTT.

J is TRBJ2-7 and V is TRBV5-1; 12 bases match TRBD1. The CDR3 contains 15 residues. Germline V lookup: CDR1 SGHRS, CDR2 YFSETQ. With 0 bases clipped from V and 5 bases from J, the junction kept 3 bases outside the gene matches. The CDR3 DNA follows: TGCGCCAGCAGCTTGGTGGGGACAGGGGGCCACGAGCAGTACTTC. Protein product: CASSLVGTGGHEQYF.

This rearrangement joins TRBV5-1 to TRBJ2-7, with 8 bases identical to TRBD1. Trimming removed 1 base from V and 7 bases from J; junction bases left unmatched: 4. The germline gives CDR1 SGHRS, CDR2 YFSETQ. CDR3 length: 13 residues. CDR3 coding DNA: TGCGCCAGCAGCTTGTTTGGGGACAGGGAGCAGTACTTC. Protein: CASSLFGDREQYF. Complete variable domain (other parts from reference TRBV5-1 and TRBJ2-7): KAGVTQTPRYLIKTRGQQVTLSCSPISGHRSVSWYQQTPGQGLQFLFEYFSETQRNKGNFPGRFSGRQFSNSRSEMNVSTLELGDSALYLCASSLFGDREQYFGPGTRLTVT.

The V gene is TRBV5-1, the J gene TRBJ1-6, with D possibly being TRBD1 (5 bases). The CDR3 has 14 residues. V was trimmed by 0 bases and J by 9 bases, leaving 10 bases between them. The germline gives CDR1 SGHRS, CDR2 YFSETQ. CDR3 residues: CASSLGGSTSPLHF. DNA for the CDR3: TGCGCCAGCAGCTTGGGGGGCTCTACTTCACCCCTCCACTTT.

The chain combines TRBV6-1 with TRBJ2-1, with D perhaps matching TRBD1 (6 bases). CDR3 length: 16 amino acids. The ends were cut back, 4 bases at V and 0 bases at J, with 13 bases in the middle. The V gene's germline CDR1 is MNHNS and CDR2 SASEGT. CDR3 residues: CASSGDRFPSYNEQFF. The CDR3 coding sequence is TGTGCCAGCAGTGGTGACAGGTTCCCCTCCTACAATGAGCAGTTCTTC.

V is TRBV19 and J is TRBJ2-5, with 7 bases lining up with TRBD1. This CDR3 region has 15 residues. The J segment lost 4 bases and the V segment lost 4 bases, leaving 9 bases of the junction unmatched. The germline V gene has CDR1 LNHDA and CDR2 SQIVND (reference sequence). CDR3: CASSTSTGSGETQYF. For the CDR3, the DNA is TGTGCCAGTAGTACTTCGACAGGGTCGGGAGAGACCCAGTACTTC.

This clone was counted only a few times. This sequence joins TRBV7-2 and TRBJ2-7; weak D call: TRBD1 (5 bases). This CDR3 comprises 15 residues. The ends were cut back, 1 base at V and 3 bases at J, with 13 bases in the middle. Germline V lookup: CDR1 SGHTA, CDR2 FQGNSA. The DNA for the CDR3 is TGTGCCAGCAGCTTAGTAGTTTCAGGGAACTACGAGCAGTACTTC. Its translation is CASSLVVSGNYEQYF.

The table lists this clone with a count of one. The rearrangement uses TRBV9 and TRBJ2-7, with D perhaps matching TRBD2 (6 bases). The CDR3 covers 16 residues. CDR1 is SGDLS and CDR2 is YYNGEE in the germline V gene. Trimming shortened V by 2 bases and J by 4 bases, and 19 bases separated the two germline ends. The CDR3 loop is CASSVGSQEGRYEQYF. Here the CDR3 DNA reads TGTGCCAGCAGCGTCGGAAGTCAGGAGGGAAGGTACGAGCAGTACTTC.

Details on this clone: Additional DNA sequences in this sample encode the identical CDR3. This chain uses TRBV18 with TRBJ1-5; 7 nucleotides agree with TRBD1. The junction had 12 bases not matched to a gene; V was cut back by 6 bases and J by 7 bases. This CDR3 is built from 15 residues. Looked up from germline, CDR1 is KGHSH and CDR2 is LQKENI. DNA for the CDR3: TGTGCCAGCTCTTTCATAGGGAGCAGGGGGCAGCCCCAGCATTTT. Protein sequence: CASSFIGSRGQPQHF.

This clone has a handful of counts. The genes are TRBV5-1 and TRBJ1-2; TRBD1 is a possible D gene (6 bases). Trimming removed 0 bases from V and 7 bases from J, with 10 bases in between. The CDR3 is 13 amino acids. Germline V gene data show CDR1 as SGHRS and CDR2 as YFSETQ. CDR3 DNA sequence: TGCGCCAGCAGCTTGGACAGGGCCGGTGGCTACACCTTC. Encoded protein: CASSLDRAGGYTF.

The rearrangement links TRBV6-1 to TRBJ1-5, with a weak D call TRBD1 (6 bases). Trimming removed 6 bases at V and 3 bases at J, with 9 bases between. This CDR3 is 13 amino acids long. CDR1 and CDR2 (germline): MNHNS, SASEGT. CDR3 sequence reads: CASRGASNQPQHF. In DNA, the CDR3 is TGTGCCAGCAGGGGGGCGTCCAATCAGCCCCAGCATTTT.

The chain is built from TRBV6-6 and TRBJ1-1, with D perhaps TRBD1 (6 bases). CDR1 and CDR2 (germline): MNHNY, SVGAGI (reference sequence). V lost 6 bases to trimming and J lost 4 bases, with 18 bases between them. The CDR3 is 15 residues long. CDR3 in DNA: TGTGCCAGCAGGGGGAGCGGGGGGCTGAGCACTGAAGCTTTCTTT. It translates to CASRGSGGLSTEAFF.

This clone was seen a few times. Germline is not matched at one junction end, which may reflect a read error. The rearrangement joins TRBV10-2 to TRBJ2-1; 12 nucleotides agree with TRBD2. The CDR3 covers 18 residues. Looked up from germline, CDR1 is WSHSY and CDR2 is SAAADI. The CDR3 sequence is CASSESAPLTSGGQFGVF. As DNA, the CDR3 is TGCGCCAGCAGTGAGTCCGCCCCCCTGACTAGCGGGGGCCAATTCGGGGTCTTC.

The genes are TRBV20-1 and TRBJ1-1; 8 bases align to TRBD1. From germline, CDR1 is DFQATT and CDR2 SNEGSKA (reference sequence). The CDR3 has 11 residues. With 3 bases clipped from V and 6 bases from J, the junction kept 0 bases outside the gene matches. The CDR3: CSARDRAEAFF. For the CDR3, the DNA is TGCAGTGCTAGGGACAGGGCTGAAGCTTTCTTT.

This chain connects TRBV5-1 to TRBJ2-5, with D possibly being TRBD1 (6 bases). Trimming left V 4 bases short and J 4 bases short, with 17 bases between. The CDR3 runs to 15 residues. The germline CDR1 and CDR2 sequences are SGHRS and YFSETQ. CDR3 loop: CASSRTGPRGETQYF. CDR3 DNA sequence: TGCGCCAGCAGCCGTACCGGGCCCAGGGGAGAGACCCAGTACTTC.

The rearrangement joins TRBV7-9 to TRBJ2-1, with D hard to call. The CDR3 contains 14 residues. CDR1 is SEHNR, CDR2 FQNEAQ, per germline (reference sequence). The V gene lost 5 bases and the J gene lost 2 bases, with 10 bases spanning the gap. The CDR3 DNA reads as TGTGCCAGCAGCCTTGATCAGGCCTACAATGAGCAGTTCTTC. Translating it yields CASSLDQAYNEQFF. Using reference TRBV7-9 and TRBJ2-1 for the parts outside the CDR3, the full variable domain is DTGVSQNPRHKITKRGQNVTFRCDPISEHNRLYWYRQTLGQGPEFLTYFQNEAQLEKSRLLSDRFSAERPKGSFSTLEIQRTEQGDSAMYLCASSLDQAYNEQFFGPGTRLTVL.

The V and J genes are TRBV25-1 and TRBJ1-2, with 9 bases lining up with TRBD1. CDR1 MGHDK and CDR2 SYGVNS come from the germline V gene. The CDR3 runs 14 residues. The ends lost 1 base at V and 4 bases at J; junction bases unmatched: 1. CDR3 protein: CASSESTGGYGYTF. Written as DNA, the CDR3 is TGTGCCAGCAGTGAATCGACAGGGGGCTATGGCTACACCTTC.

This chain joins TRBV6-1 and TRBJ1-2; 9 bases match TRBD1. After removal of 7 bases from V and 2 bases from J, the junction contained 5 bases not matched to a gene. Germline V gene data show CDR1 as MNHNS and CDR2 as SASEGT. This CDR3 region has 14 residues. The CDR3 protein is CASTPGQGNYGYTF. The DNA for the CDR3 is TGTGCCAGCACCCCGGGACAGGGAAACTATGGCTACACCTTC.

The chain couples TRBV19 to TRBJ2-5; 8 positions agree with TRBD2. The germline gives CDR1 LNHDA, CDR2 SQIVND (reference sequence). Unmatched junction bases numbered 10, after V lost 5 bases and J lost 5 bases. The CDR3 is 15 amino acids. The CDR3 bases are TGTGCCAGTAGTTCCGGGGGGGCCCGCCTGGAGACCCAGTACTTC. This encodes CASSSGGARLETQYF. The complete variable domain, with remaining parts taken from reference TRBV19 and TRBJ2-5, reads DGGITQSPKYLFRKEGQNVTLSCEQNLNHDAMYWYRQDPGQGLRLIYYSQIVNDFQKGDIAEGYSVSREKKESFPLTVTSAQKNPTAFYLCASSSGGARLETQYFGPGTRLLVL.

The CDR3 region has the DNA TGTGCCAGCAGTTTAGGGACAGGGGGCTCGGAGACCCAGTACTTC. Residues: CASSLGTGGSETQYF. The chain carries TRBV27 and TRBJ2-5; 12 bases agree with TRBD1. Trimming cost V 2 bases and J 5 bases; bases outside gene matches: 3. The CDR3 is 15 amino acids. Germline lookup yields CDR1 MNHEY and CDR2 SMNVEV (reference sequence).